Presented here are 9 T cell receptor beta chains from one specimen sequenced in a study of PD-L1 blockade in urothelial cancer. The time point is: pretreatment peripheral blood. Here immunoSEQ multiplex PCR was the method, and the copy in TCRdb shows in-frame clones only, minus some. This sample has about 87,000 clones; 84% occur once, and the top ten carry around 2%. Sequencing used PBMCs, obtained around atezolizumab (anti-PD-L1) treatment. These receptors were obtained from a man aged 55-75 years with urothelial cancer.

The chain employs TRBV5-6 and TRBJ1-2; 7 positions match TRBD1. Losses at the gene ends were 2 bases for V and 3 bases for J; bases not matched to a gene: 13. Per germline, CDR1 SGHDT and CDR2 YYEEEE. This CDR3 comprises 17 residues. DNA of the CDR3: TGTGCCAGCAGCTTAAAAACGCCACAGGGGTACCACTATGGCTACACCTTC. Translation: CASSLKTPQGYHYGYTF.

A few counts support this clone. The chain joins TRBV7-2 to TRBJ2-5; TRBD2 agrees at 7 bases. The CDR3 has 16 residues. Germline loops: CDR1 SGHTA, CDR2 FQGNSA. V was clipped by 5 bases and J by 9 bases; unmatched bases: 18. CDR3 region: CASSKGSGGPMAAQYF. CDR3 nucleotide sequence: TGTGCCAGCAGCAAAGGGTCGGGGGGACCGATGGCGGCCCAGTACTTC.

The table lists this clone with a count of one. V gene TRBV5-6 combines with J gene TRBJ2-5; possibly TRBD1 for D (5 bases). Trimming cost V 2 bases and J 1 base, with 12 bases left between them. The CDR3 consists of 15 residues. Germline CDR1 reads SGHDT; CDR2 reads YYEEEE. The CDR3 region is CASSFRGLGQETQYF. The CDR3 DNA reads TGTGCCAGCAGCTTTAGGGGCTTGGGCCAAGAGACCCAGTACTTC. Full variable domain (rest looked up from reference TRBV5-6 and TRBJ2-5): DAGVTQSPTHLIKTRGQQVTLRCSPKSGHDTVSWYQQALGQGPQFIFQYYEEEERQRGNFPDRFSGHQFPNYSSELNVNALLLGDSALYLCASSFRGLGQETQYFGPGTRLLVL.

The rearrangement links TRBV10-3 to TRBJ2-1; D not resolved. Trimming took off 3 bases at V and 4 bases at J, with 10 bases between the two ends. The CDR3 is made up of 14 amino acids. CDR1 is ENHRY and CDR2 is SYGVKD in the germline V gene. The CDR3 loop reads CAISEDSLYNEQFF. The CDR3 nucleotides are TGTGCCATCAGTGAAGACTCGCTATACAATGAGCAGTTCTTC.

In DNA, the CDR3 is TGCGCCAGCAGCTTACCGACTAGCGGGAGTACGAGGAATGAGCAGTTCTTC. Amino acid sequence: CASSLPTSGSTRNEQFF. The J gene is TRBJ2-1, the V gene TRBV5-1; 12 positions agree with TRBD2. The ends lost 2 bases at V and 7 bases at J; junction bases unmatched: 10. The germline gives CDR1 SGHRS, CDR2 YFSETQ. There are 17 residues in the CDR3.

J is TRBJ2-3 and V is TRBV6-1, with D possibly matching TRBD2 (5 bases). The germline V gene has CDR1 MNHNS and CDR2 SASEGT. With 5 bases removed from V and 0 bases from J, the gap between germline ends came to 6 bases. The CDR3 length is 13 residues. In DNA form, the CDR3 reads TGTGCCAGCAGTTGGACTAGCACAGATACGCAGTATTTT. The encoded protein is CASSWTSTDTQYF.

CDR3 loop: CASRPEDRSNQPQHF. The CDR3 nucleotides are TGTGCCAGCAGGCCAGAGGATCGGAGCAATCAGCCCCAGCATTTT. The gene calls are TRBV6-5 and TRBJ1-5; D gene uncertain. CDR3 length equals 15 residues. Looked up from germline, CDR1 is MNHEY and CDR2 is SVGAGI. V shed 6 bases and J shed 1 base, with 13 bases lying between them.

The chain links TRBV4-3 to TRBJ2-1; TRBD1 agrees at 8 bases. This CDR3 region has 16 residues. Trimming took 3 bases from V and 7 from J; bases not matched to a gene: 11. Germline V gene data show CDR1 as LGHNA and CDR2 as YSLEER. CDR3: CASSQSHRGSMNEQFF. The CDR3 nucleotides are TGCGCCAGCAGCCAGTCACACAGGGGGAGCATGAATGAGCAGTTCTTC.

The CDR3 DNA reads as TGTGCCACCTCTACGGCCTCCGGGGGCAATCAGCCCCAGCATTTT. Residues: CATSTASGGNQPQHF. The rearrangement uses TRBV15 and TRBJ1-5; unclear D gene. Per the germline V gene, CDR1 is LNHNV and CDR2 is YYDKDF (reference sequence). The V end was cut by 8 bases, the J end by 2 bases, with 16 bases between. CDR3 length: 15 residues.